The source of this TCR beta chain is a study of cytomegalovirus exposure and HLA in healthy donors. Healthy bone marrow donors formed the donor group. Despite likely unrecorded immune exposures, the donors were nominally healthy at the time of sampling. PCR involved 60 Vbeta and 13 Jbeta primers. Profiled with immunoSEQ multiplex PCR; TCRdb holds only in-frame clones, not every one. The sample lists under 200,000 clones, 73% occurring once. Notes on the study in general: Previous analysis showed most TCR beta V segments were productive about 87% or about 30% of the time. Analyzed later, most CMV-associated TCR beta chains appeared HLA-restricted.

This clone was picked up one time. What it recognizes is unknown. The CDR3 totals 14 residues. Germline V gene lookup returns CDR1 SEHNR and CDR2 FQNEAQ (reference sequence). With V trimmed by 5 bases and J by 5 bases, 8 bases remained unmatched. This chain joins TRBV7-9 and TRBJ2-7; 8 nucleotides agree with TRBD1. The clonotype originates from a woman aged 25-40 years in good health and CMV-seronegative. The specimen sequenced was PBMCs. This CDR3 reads CASSQGQGPNEQYF. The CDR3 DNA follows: TGTGCCAGCAGCCAAGGACAGGGTCCCAACGAGCAGTACTTC.